The following is a T cell receptor beta chain sequence with its context. These data are taken from a study of blood T cell repertoires in COVID-19. Germline V gene lookup returns CDR1 MNHEY and CDR2 SVGAGI. V lost 7 bases and J lost 0; bases outside the gene matches: 9. The CDR3 spans 15 residues. Produced via immunoSEQ multiplex PCR; TCRdb's table is partial and in-frame only. The table includes some 460,000 clones, approximately 90% detected once. The source is a woman aged 18-29 years with acute COVID-19. The chain couples TRBV6-5 to TRBJ2-7; TRBD2 agrees at 7 bases. Sequencing was performed on PBMCs or T cells enriched from blood (not recorded which). This chain's CDR3 is CASTISGLSSYEQYF. The DNA for the CDR3 is TGTGCCAGCACGATTAGCGGGTTAAGCTCCTACGAGCAGTACTTC.